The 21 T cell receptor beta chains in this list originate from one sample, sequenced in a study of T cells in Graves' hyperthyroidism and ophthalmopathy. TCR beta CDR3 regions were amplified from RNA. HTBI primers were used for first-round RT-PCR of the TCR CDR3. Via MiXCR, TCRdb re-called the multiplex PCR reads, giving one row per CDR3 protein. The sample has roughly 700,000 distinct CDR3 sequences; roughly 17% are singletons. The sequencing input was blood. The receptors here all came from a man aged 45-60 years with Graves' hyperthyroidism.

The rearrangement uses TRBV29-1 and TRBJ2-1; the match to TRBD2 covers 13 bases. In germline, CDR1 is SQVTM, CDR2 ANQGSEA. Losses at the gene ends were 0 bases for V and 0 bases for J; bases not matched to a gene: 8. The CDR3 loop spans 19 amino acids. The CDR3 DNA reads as TGCAGCGTTGAAGATAGACTAGCGGGAGGTCCGAGCTCCTACAATGAGCAGTTCTTC. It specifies CSVEDRLAGGPSSYNEQFF.

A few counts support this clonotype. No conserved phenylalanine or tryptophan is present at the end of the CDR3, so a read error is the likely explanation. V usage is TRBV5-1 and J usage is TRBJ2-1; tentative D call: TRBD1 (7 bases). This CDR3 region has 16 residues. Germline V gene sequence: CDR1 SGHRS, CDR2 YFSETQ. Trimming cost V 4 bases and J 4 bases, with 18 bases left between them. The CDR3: CASSPGVAGQYNEQFL. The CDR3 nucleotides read TGCGCCAGCAGCCCGGGGGTGGCGGGACAGTACAATGAGCAGTTCCTC.

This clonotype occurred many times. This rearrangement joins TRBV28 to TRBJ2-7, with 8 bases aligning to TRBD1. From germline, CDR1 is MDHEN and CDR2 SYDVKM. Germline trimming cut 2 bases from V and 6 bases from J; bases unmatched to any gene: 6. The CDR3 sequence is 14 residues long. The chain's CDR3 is CASSLQGALTEQYF. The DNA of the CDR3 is TGTGCCAGCAGTTTACAGGGGGCTTTGACCGAGCAGTACTTC. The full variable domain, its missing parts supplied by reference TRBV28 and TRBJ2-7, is DVKVTQSSRYLVKRTGEKVFLECVQDMDHENMFWYRQDPGLGLRLIYFSYDVKMKEKGDIPEGYSVSREKKERFSLILESASTNQTSMYLCASSLQGALTEQYFGPGTRLTVT.

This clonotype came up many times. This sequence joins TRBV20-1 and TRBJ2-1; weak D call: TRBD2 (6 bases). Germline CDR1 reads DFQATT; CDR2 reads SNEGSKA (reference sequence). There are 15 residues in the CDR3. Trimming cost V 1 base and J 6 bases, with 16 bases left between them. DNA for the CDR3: TGCAGTGCTAGAGCTCTAGCGCCCACCCTCAATGAGCAGTTCTTC. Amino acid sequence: CSARALAPTLNEQFF.

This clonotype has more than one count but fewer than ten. CDR3 in DNA: TGTGCCAGCAGCCACCAGGGGACGGGTAGCACAGATACGCAGTATTTT. Its protein product is CASSHQGTGSTDTQYF. The rearrangement links TRBV6-1 to TRBJ2-3; possible D gene TRBD1, 6 bases. CDR1 MNHNS and CDR2 SASEGT come from the germline V gene. There are 16 residues in the CDR3. Trimming removed 6 bases at V and 0 bases at J, with 16 bases between.

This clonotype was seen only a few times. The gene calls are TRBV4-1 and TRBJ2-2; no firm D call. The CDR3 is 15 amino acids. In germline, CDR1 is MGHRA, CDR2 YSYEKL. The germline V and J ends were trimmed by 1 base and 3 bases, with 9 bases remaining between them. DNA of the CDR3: TGCGCCAGCAGCCAAGGCGCTTACCACACCGGGGAGCTGTTTTTT. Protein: CASSQGAYHTGELFF.

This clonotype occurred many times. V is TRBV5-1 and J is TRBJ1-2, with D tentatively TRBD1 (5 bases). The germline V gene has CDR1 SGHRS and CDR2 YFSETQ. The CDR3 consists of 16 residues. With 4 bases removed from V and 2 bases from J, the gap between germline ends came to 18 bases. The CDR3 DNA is TGCGCCAGCAGCCCTCGGGCAGGGATAGGGAACTATGGCTACACCTTC. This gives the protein CASSPRAGIGNYGYTF.

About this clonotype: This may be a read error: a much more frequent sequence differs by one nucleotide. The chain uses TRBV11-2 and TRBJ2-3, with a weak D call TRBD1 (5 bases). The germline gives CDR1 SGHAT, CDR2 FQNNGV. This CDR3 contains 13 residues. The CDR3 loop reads CASSSRTTGTQYF. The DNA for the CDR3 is TGTGCCAGCAGCTCCCGAACCACAGGTACGCAGTATTTT.

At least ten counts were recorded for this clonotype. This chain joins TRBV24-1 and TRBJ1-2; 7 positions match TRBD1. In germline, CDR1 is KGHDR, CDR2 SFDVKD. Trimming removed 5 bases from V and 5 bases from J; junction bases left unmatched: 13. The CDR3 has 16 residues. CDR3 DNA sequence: TGTGCCACCAGTGGCGCCGACCGGGACAGCCCTTATGGCTACACCTTC. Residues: CATSGADRDSPYGYTF.

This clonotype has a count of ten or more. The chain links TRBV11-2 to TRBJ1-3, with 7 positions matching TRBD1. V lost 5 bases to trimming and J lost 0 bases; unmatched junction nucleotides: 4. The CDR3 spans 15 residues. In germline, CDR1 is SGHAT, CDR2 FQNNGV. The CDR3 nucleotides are TGTGCCAGCAGCCCGAAGGGGGCCTCTGGAAACACCATATATTTT. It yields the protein CASSPKGASGNTIYF.

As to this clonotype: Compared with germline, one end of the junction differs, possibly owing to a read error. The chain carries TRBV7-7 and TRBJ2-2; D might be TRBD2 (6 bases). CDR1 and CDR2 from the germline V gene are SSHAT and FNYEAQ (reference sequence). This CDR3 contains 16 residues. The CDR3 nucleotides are TGTGCTAGCAGCGCCGGAAGAGCGGGGAACACCGGGGAGCTGTTTTTT. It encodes CASSAGRAGNTGELFF.

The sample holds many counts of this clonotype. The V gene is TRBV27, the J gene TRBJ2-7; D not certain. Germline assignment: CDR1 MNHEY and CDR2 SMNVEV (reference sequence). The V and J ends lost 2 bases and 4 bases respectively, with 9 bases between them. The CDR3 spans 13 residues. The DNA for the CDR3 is TGTGCCAGCAGTTTAACGGGCAGATACGAGCAGTACTTC. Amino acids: CASSLTGRYEQYF.

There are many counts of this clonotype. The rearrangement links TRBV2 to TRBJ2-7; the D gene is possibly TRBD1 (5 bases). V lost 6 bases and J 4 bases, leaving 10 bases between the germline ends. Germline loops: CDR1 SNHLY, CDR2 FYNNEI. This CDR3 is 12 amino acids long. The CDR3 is CASRLGQYEQYF. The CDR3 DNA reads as TGTGCCAGCAGGTTGGGGCAATACGAGCAGTACTTC.

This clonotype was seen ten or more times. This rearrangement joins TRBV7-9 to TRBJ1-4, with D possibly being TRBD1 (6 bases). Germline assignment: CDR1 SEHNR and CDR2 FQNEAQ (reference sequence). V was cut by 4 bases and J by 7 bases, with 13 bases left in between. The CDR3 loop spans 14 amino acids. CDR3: CASSSLGQSEKLFF. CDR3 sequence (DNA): TGTGCCAGCAGCTCCCTTGGACAGAGTGAAAAACTGTTTTTT.

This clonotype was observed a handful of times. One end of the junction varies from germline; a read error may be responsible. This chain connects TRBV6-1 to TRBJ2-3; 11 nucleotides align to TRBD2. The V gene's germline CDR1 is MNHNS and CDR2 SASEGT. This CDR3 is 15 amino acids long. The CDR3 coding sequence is TGTGCCAGCACCAACCTAGCGGGAGGCCCCGATATGCAGTATTTT. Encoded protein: CASTNLAGGPDMQYF.

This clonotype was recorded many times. The CDR3, as DNA: TGTGCCAGCAGTTTCCGTACCGGGAGCCAAGAGACCCAGTACTTC. Translating gives CASSFRTGSQETQYF. The chain uses TRBV28 and TRBJ2-5; D possibly corresponds to TRBD2 (6 bases). Trimming cost V 3 bases and J 1 base, with 12 bases left between them. Germline V gene data show CDR1 as MDHEN and CDR2 as SYDVKM. This CDR3 is 15 amino acids long.

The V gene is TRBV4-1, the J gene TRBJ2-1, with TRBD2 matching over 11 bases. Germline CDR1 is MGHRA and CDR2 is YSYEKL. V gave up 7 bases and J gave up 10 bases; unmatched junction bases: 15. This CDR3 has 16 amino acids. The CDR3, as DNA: TGCGCCAGCACTCTATCGTGGACTAGCGGGTTACGAGAGCAGTTCTTC. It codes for CASTLSWTSGLREQFF.

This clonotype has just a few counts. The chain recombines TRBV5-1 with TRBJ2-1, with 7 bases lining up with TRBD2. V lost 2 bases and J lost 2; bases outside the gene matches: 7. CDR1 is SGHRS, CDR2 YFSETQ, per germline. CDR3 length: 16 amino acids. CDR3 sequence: CASSFRASGPYNEQFF. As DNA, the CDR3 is TGCGCCAGCAGCTTTCGTGCTAGCGGTCCCTACAATGAGCAGTTCTTC.

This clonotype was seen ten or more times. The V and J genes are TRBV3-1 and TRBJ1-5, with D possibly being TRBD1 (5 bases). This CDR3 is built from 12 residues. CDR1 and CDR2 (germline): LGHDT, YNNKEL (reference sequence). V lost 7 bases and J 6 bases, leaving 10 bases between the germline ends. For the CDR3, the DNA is TGTGCCAGCAACACGGGGGGTCAGCCCCAGCATTTT. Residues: CASNTGGQPQHF. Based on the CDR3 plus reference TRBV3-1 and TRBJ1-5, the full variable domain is DTAVSQTPKYLVTQMGNDKSIKCEQNLGHDTMYWYKQDSKKFLKIMFSYNNKELIINETVPNRFSPKSPDKAHLNLHINSLELGDSAVYFCASNTGGQPQHFGDGTRLSIL.

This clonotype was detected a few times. Here the CDR3 DNA reads TGTGCCAGCAGTTACAGTGGATACTACAATGAGCAGTTCTTC. It specifies CASSYSGYYNEQFF. The chain links TRBV6-2 or TRBV6-3 to TRBJ2-1; D gene ambiguous. The V end lost 2 bases, the J end lost 3 bases, and 8 bases lay between the germline ends. The CDR3 runs 14 residues. CDR1 and CDR2 from the germline V gene are MNHEY and SVGEGT.

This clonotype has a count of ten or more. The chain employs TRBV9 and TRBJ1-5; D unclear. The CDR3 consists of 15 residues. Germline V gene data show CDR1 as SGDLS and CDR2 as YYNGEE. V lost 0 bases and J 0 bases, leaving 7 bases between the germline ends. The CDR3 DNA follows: TGTGCCAGCAGCGTAGATGATTTTAGCAATCAGCCCCAGCATTTT. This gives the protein CASSVDDFSNQPQHF.